Sequencing of this T cell receptor (beta chain) was carried out in a study of blood T cell repertoires in COVID-19. On the study more broadly: Both acute and convalescent COVID-19 samples were obtained from the United States, Italy and Spain. PBMCs, B-cell-depleted T cells, or T cells were the source of the cDNA or gDNA that made up the material.

Trimming pared 0 bases from V and 0 bases from J, leaving 8 bases between. The CDR3 is 15 residues long. Germline V CDR1 and CDR2: SGDLS, YYNGEE. Authors' methods: Estimated nucleated cell counts came from reference gene primer amplification. Clones were sequenced by immunoSEQ multiplex PCR, and TCRdb holds only the in-frame ones, with some missing. The DNA gave D and trimming, while V, J and clone size come from that table. The sample has about 160,000 clones; around 84% are singletons. This clonotype was obtained from a human donor with acute or convalescent COVID-19. The donor label of this sample is uncertain. This chain joins TRBV9 and TRBJ2-3; D may be TRBD1 (5 bases). Sequenced: peripheral blood. In DNA form, the CDR3 reads TGTGCCAGCAGCGTAGAAGGGGATAGCACAGATACGCAGTATTTT. It specifies CASSVEGDSTDTQYF.